The 23 T cell receptor beta chains below were found in one sample sequenced in a study of identical twins. In TCRdb, the 5' RACE reads were re-called with MiXCR into one record per CDR3 protein. Here the sample spans roughly 490,000 distinct CDR3 sequences, roughly 13% being singletons. These sequences were also reported in another study, on yellow fever vaccine responses in identical twins.

Sequencing input: CD4+ T cells sorted from blood. These receptors were obtained from a woman aged 18-29 years in good health.

This clonotype was picked up many times. The J gene is TRBJ2-7, the V gene TRBV5-5; 8 bases fit TRBD1. CDR3 size: 13 residues. The germline gives CDR1 SGHKS, CDR2 YYEKEE (reference sequence). V gave up 4 bases and J gave up 7 bases; unmatched junction bases: 7. CDR3 amino acids: CASSGGTGKEQYF. CDR3 sequence (DNA): TGTGCCAGCAGCGGAGGGACAGGCAAGGAGCAGTACTTC.

At least ten counts were recorded for this clonotype. The rearrangement links TRBV6-1 to TRBJ2-7; 9 bases are a match to TRBD2. Germline trimming cut 6 bases from V and 5 bases from J; bases unmatched to any gene: 5. The CDR3 consists of 13 residues. Germline assignment: CDR1 MNHNS and CDR2 SASEGT. The CDR3 DNA reads as TGTGCCAGCAGGGCTAGCGGGAACCACGAGCAGTACTTC. This codes for CASRASGNHEQYF.

This clonotype was counted ten times or more. This CDR3 reads CASSSGPPYEQYF. The CDR3 DNA follows: TGTGCCAGCTCCTCGGGGCCACCCTACGAGCAGTACTTC. The J gene is TRBJ2-7, the V gene TRBV12-3 or TRBV12-4; D tentatively fits TRBD1 or TRBD2 (5 bases each). The ends were cut back, 8 bases at V and 2 bases at J, with 13 bases in the middle. This CDR3 has 13 amino acids.

This chain connects TRBV11-2 to TRBJ1-4; D may be TRBD1 (5 bases). The germline V gene has CDR1 SGHAT and CDR2 FQNNGV. Trimming pared 1 base from V and 8 bases from J, leaving 11 bases between. There are 14 residues in the CDR3. CDR3: CASSLGRVGEKLFF. In nucleotides, the CDR3 is TGTGCCAGCAGCTTAGGCAGGGTGGGGGAAAAACTGTTTTTT.

The sample holds a few counts of this clonotype. The rearrangement links TRBV5-1 to TRBJ2-1; D is uncertain. Trimming stripped 0 bases from V and 7 bases from J, with 8 bases between. Germline V lookup: CDR1 SGHRS, CDR2 YFSETQ. The CDR3 extends over 13 amino acids. DNA of the CDR3: TGCGCCAGCAGCTTGGACTGGTATAATGAGCAGTTCTTC. Residues: CASSLDWYNEQFF.

The sample holds a few counts of this clonotype. This rearrangement joins TRBV18 to TRBJ1-3; no clear D gene. CDR1 KGHSH and CDR2 LQKENI come from the germline V gene. V was pared by 0 bases and J by 4 bases, with 10 bases between. The CDR3 runs to 15 residues. The CDR3 sequence: CASSPPPANGNTIYF. The CDR3 DNA reads TGTGCCAGCTCACCACCGCCCGCCAACGGAAACACCATATATTTT.

This chain links TRBV29-1 with TRBJ2-1, with a tentative D call TRBD2 (6 bases). V lost 1 base and J lost 2, with 15 bases in between. Germline-derived CDR1 and CDR2 are SQVTM and ANQGSEA. The CDR3 consists of 16 residues. The CDR3 region is CSVEGGGSETYNEQFF. CDR3 in DNA: TGCAGCGTTGAAGGTGGGGGGTCCGAGACCTACAATGAGCAGTTCTTC.

The gene calls are TRBV29-1 and TRBJ2-6; D is possibly TRBD2 (6 bases). The length of the CDR3 is 14 residues. Germline V gene lookup returns CDR1 SQVTM and CDR2 ANQGSEA. The V gene lost 5 bases and the J gene lost 0 bases, with 8 bases spanning the gap. The CDR3 DNA follows: TGCAGCGTTAAAGCGGGCTCTGGGGCCAACGTCCTGACTTTC. Encoded protein: CSVKAGSGANVLTF.

This clonotype showed up many times. This chain joins TRBV27 and TRBJ2-6; D ambiguous. Germline CDR1 and CDR2: MNHEY and SMNVEV (reference sequence). This CDR3 has 14 amino acids. Deletions cut 9 bases from V and 0 bases from J, with 9 bases between. CDR3 loop: CASSRVSGANVLTF. The CDR3, as DNA: TGTGCCAGTTCCCGGGTCTCTGGGGCCAACGTCCTGACTTTC.

This clonotype was seen many times. V and J are TRBV12-3 or TRBV12-4 and TRBJ2-1; 11 nucleotides match TRBD2. The length of the CDR3 is 17 residues. V shed 3 bases, J shed 4 bases, and the junction held 8 bases outside the gene matches. The CDR3 reads CASSFASGGPSYNEQFF. The CDR3 DNA follows: TGTGCCAGCAGTTTTGCTAGCGGGGGGCCAAGTTACAATGAGCAGTTCTTC.

Only a few counts were recorded for this clonotype. The chain uses TRBV27 and TRBJ2-5; D gene unclear. Deletions cut 6 bases from V and 1 base from J, with 12 bases between. Germline V gene lookup returns CDR1 MNHEY and CDR2 SMNVEV (reference sequence). The CDR3 runs 14 residues. CDR3 sequence (DNA): TGTGCCAGCAGGGAACAGTTAGGCCAAGAGACCCAGTACTTC. It specifies CASREQLGQETQYF.

This clonotype was found a few times. This rearrangement joins TRBV7-2 to TRBJ1-2; no reliable D call. The V end lost 1 base, the J end lost 7 bases, and 10 bases lay between the germline ends. The germline V gene encodes CDR1 SGHTA and CDR2 FQGNSA. The CDR3 loop spans 13 amino acids. The CDR3 reads CASSLDSLGGYTF. The CDR3 DNA is TGTGCCAGCAGCTTAGATTCGCTCGGTGGCTACACCTTC.

This chain connects TRBV5-1 to TRBJ2-7; D is perhaps TRBD1 (5 bases). Germline V gives CDR1 SGHRS, CDR2 YFSETQ. The CDR3 extends over 13 amino acids. V lost 4 bases, J lost 6 bases, and 14 bases lay in between. CDR3 loop: CASSNYQGSEQYF. In DNA form, the CDR3 reads TGCGCCAGCAGCAACTATCAGGGCTCCGAGCAGTACTTC.

This clonotype was detected only a few times. The V call is TRBV7-3, the J call TRBJ2-1; 8 bases match TRBD1. The length of the CDR3 is 13 residues. The V gene end was trimmed by 5 bases and the J gene end by 6 bases; junction bases not matched to a gene: 3. CDR1 is SGHTA and CDR2 is FQGTGA in the germline V gene. CDR3 sequence: CASSMTGANEQFF. CDR3 sequence (DNA): TGTGCCAGCAGCATGACAGGGGCCAATGAGCAGTTCTTC.

A few counts support this clonotype. The chain carries TRBV12-5 and TRBJ1-1, with a tentative D call TRBD1 (5 bases). Germline V lookup: CDR1 LGHNT, CDR2 FRNRAP. V lost 6 bases and J 7 bases, leaving 18 bases between the germline ends. The CDR3 has 14 residues. CDR3 sequence: CASGGNGAWGEAFF. DNA of the CDR3: TGTGCTAGTGGGGGGAATGGGGCTTGGGGTGAAGCTTTCTTT.

Ten or more counts support this clonotype. The rearrangement uses TRBV4-1 and TRBJ1-1; D is undetermined. In germline, CDR1 is MGHRA, CDR2 YSYEKL. V shed 4 bases and J shed 5 bases, with 11 bases lying between them. The CDR3 is 13 amino acids. The CDR3 reads CASSPGSRTEAFF. CDR3 DNA sequence: TGCGCCAGCAGCCCCGGATCGCGGACTGAAGCTTTCTTT.

This clonotype has more than one count but fewer than ten. The chain employs TRBV20-1 and TRBJ2-2, with D perhaps matching TRBD2 (6 bases). The CDR3 length is 14 residues. The germline V gene encodes CDR1 DFQATT and CDR2 SNEGSKA (reference sequence). The germline V and J ends were trimmed by 7 bases and 0 bases, with 12 bases remaining between them. This chain's CDR3 is CSVRDSSNTGELFF. The CDR3 DNA follows: TGCAGTGTTCGGGACTCCTCGAACACCGGGGAGCTGTTTTTT.

Ten or more counts support this clonotype. The gene calls are TRBV29-1 and TRBJ2-4; 8 positions agree with TRBD1. Trimming at V came to 1 base and at J to 6 bases, leaving 2 bases not matched to a gene. The CDR3 loop spans 13 amino acids. From germline, CDR1 is SQVTM and CDR2 ANQGSEA. The CDR3 here is CSVEGQGANIQYF. The CDR3 DNA reads as TGCAGCGTTGAAGGTCAGGGGGCAAACATTCAGTACTTC.

This clonotype was seen at least ten times. The rearrangement uses TRBV5-1 and TRBJ2-7; D might be TRBD1 or TRBD2, each matching 5 bases. The V end lost 4 bases, the J end lost 0 bases, and 17 bases lay between the germline ends. Per germline, CDR1 SGHRS and CDR2 YFSETQ. The CDR3 sequence is 16 residues long. CDR3 DNA: TGCGCCAGCAGCCCGTTCGGGACGGTTAGCTCCTACGAGCAGTACTTC. This gives the protein CASSPFGTVSSYEQYF.

This clonotype has only a few counts. This chain links TRBV6-2 or TRBV6-3 with TRBJ2-2, with a weak D call TRBD2 (7 bases). The V and J ends lost 2 bases and 4 bases respectively, with 17 bases between them. The CDR3 loop spans 17 amino acids. The germline CDR1 and CDR2 sequences are MNHEY and SVGEGT. This chain's CDR3 is CASSYTLGGASTGELFF. CDR3 coding DNA: TGTGCCAGCAGTTACACCTTGGGGGGGGCGAGCACCGGGGAGCTGTTTTTT.

CDR3 DNA: TGTGCCAGCAGTTCTAAGGACGTAGCCAAAAACATTCAGTACTTC. Translation: CASSSKDVAKNIQYF. This chain connects TRBV11-2 to TRBJ2-4; D call uncertain. In germline, CDR1 is SGHAT, CDR2 FQNNGV. Deletions cut 6 bases from V and 0 bases from J, with 12 bases between. CDR3 size: 15 residues. The full variable domain, with the rest looked up from reference TRBV11-2 and TRBJ2-4, is EAGVAQSPRYKIIEKRQSVAFWCNPISGHATLYWYQQILGQGPKLLIQFQNNGVVDDSQLPKDRFSAERLKGVDSTLKIQPAKLEDSAVYLCASSSKDVAKNIQYFGAGTRLSVL.

In this sample, this clonotype turned up a few times. The V gene is TRBV10-3, the J gene TRBJ2-5, with 12 bases matching TRBD2. This CDR3 spans 18 amino acids. The germline CDR1 and CDR2 sequences are ENHRY and SYGVKD. The trim removed 2 bases at V and 5 bases at J, leaving 12 bases unmatched. CDR3 sequence (DNA): TGTGCCATCAGTGAGGCTCGCTCTAGCGGGGGGGCCCGGGAGACCCAGTACTTC. It specifies CAISEARSSGGARETQYF.

The table lists this clonotype with a few counts. The V call is TRBV25-1, the J call TRBJ2-2, with no clear D. CDR3 size: 14 residues. Trimming stripped 6 bases from V and 1 base from J, with 9 bases between. In germline, CDR1 is MGHDK, CDR2 SYGVNS. CDR3 in amino acids: CASRRTGNTGELFF. The CDR3 DNA follows: TGTGCCAGCAGGAGGACGGGGAACACCGGGGAGCTGTTTTTT.